This T cell receptor beta chain stems from a study of T cell responses to AZD1222 COVID-19 vaccine. The germline CDR1 and CDR2 sequences are SGHRS and YFSETQ. V was cut by 5 bases and J by 0 bases, with 9 bases left in between. The CDR3 sequence is 13 residues long. Clones were sequenced by immunoSEQ multiplex PCR, and TCRdb holds only the in-frame ones, with some missing. The sample records approximately 80,000 clones, 80% to 90% being singletons. This sequence was found in an adult in good health. The sequencing here drew on peripheral blood, taken on day 0 of AZD1222 vaccination. The chain has TRBV5-1 and TRBJ2-7; unclear D gene. The CDR3 nucleotides read TGCGCCAGCAGTGACACCCGCTCCTACGAGCAGTACTTC. This sequence encodes CASSDTRSYEQYF.